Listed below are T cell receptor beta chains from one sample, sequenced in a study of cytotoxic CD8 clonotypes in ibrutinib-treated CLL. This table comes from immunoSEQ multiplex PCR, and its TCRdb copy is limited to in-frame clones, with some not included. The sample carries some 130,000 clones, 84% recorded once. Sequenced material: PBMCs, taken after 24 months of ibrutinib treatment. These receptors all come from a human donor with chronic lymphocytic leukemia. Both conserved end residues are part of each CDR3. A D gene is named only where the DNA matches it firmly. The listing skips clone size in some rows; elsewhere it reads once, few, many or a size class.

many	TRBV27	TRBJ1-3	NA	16	TGTGCCAGCAGTTTAACGACAGGCGGGGGAGGAAACACCATATATTTT	CASSLTTGGGGNTIYF
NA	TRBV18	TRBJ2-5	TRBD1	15	TGTGCCAGCTCACCTGAGACAGGGATGGAAGAGACCCAGTACTTC	CASSPETGMEETQYF
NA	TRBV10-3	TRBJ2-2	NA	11	TGTGCCATCTCCGGCACCGGGGAGCTGTTTTTT	CAISGTGELFF
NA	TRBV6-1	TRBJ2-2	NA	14	TGTGCCAGCGGCGCAGGGACGATGATCGGGGAGCTGTTTTTT	CASGAGTMIGELFF
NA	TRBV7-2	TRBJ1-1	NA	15	TGTGCCAGCAGCTTAGCGGGAAGGAAGAACACTGAAGCTTTCTTT	CASSLAGRKNTEAFF
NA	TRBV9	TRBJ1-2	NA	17	TGTGCCAGCAGCGCCCTCCCGGTTTCCCCGGAAGCCTATGGCTACACCTTC	CASSALPVSPEAYGYTF
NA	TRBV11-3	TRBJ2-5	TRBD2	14	TGTGCCAGCAGCTTTGGCGGCGGGAGGGAGACCCAGTACTTC	CASSFGGGRETQYF
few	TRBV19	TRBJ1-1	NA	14	TGTGCCAGTACCGACAGAGCTGTGAACACTGAAGCTTTCTTT	CASTDRAVNTEAFF
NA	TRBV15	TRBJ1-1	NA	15	TGTGCCACCAGCAGAGAAAAGACCGAAGTCACTGAAGCTTTCTTT	CATSREKTEVTEAFF
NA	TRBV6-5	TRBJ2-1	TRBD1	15	TGTGCCAGCAGAAGTTCAGGGGGATCCTACAATGAGCAGTTCTTC	CASRSSGGSYNEQFF
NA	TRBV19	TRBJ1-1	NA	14	TGTGTCAGTAGTATGACAGGTAGAAACACTGAAGCTTTCTTT	CVSSMTGRNTEAFF
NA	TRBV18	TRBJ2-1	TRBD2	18	TGTGCCAGCTCTCCTCGTGCTAGCGGGGGAACCCATTACAATGAGCAGTTCTTC	CASSPRASGGTHYNEQFF
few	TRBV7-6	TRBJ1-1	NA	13	TGTGCCAGCAGCTTTGGGCGGAACACTGAAGCTTTCTTT	CASSFGRNTEAFF
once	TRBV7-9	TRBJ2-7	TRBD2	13	TGTGCCAGCAGCCCTACTGGCGGGGGCGAGCAGTACTTC	CASSPTGGGEQYF
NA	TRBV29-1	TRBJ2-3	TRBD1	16	TGCAGCGCTGAAGGGGGACAGGACCTTAGCACAGATACGCAGTATTTT	CSAEGGQDLSTDTQYF
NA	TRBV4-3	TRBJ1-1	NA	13	TGCGCCAGCAGCCAACGGGGAGGCACTGAAGCTTTCTTT	CASSQRGGTEAFF
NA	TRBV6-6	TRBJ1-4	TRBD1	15	TGTGCCAGCAGTTACTCACGACAGGGAGGAGAAAAACTGTTTTTT	CASSYSRQGGEKLFF
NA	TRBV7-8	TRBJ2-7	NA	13	TGTGCCAGCAGCTTACCGACCGGGACCGGGGCTTTCTTC	CASSLPTGTGAFF
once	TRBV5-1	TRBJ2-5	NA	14	TGCGCCAGCAGCTCGGGGCCGGACCAAGAGACCCAGTACTTC	CASSSGPDQETQYF
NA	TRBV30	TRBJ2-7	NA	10	TGTGCCTTCCATTCATACGAGCAGTACTTC	CAFHSYEQYF
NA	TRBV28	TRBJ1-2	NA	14	TGTGCCAGCAGCCGTAACAGGGCGATCTATGGCTACACCTTC	CASSRNRAIYGYTF
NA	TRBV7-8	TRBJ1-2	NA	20	TGTGCCAGCAGCTTAAGGGGCCCAGCGGTCGGGGTAGGGAACGACTATGGCTACACCTTC	CASSLRGPAVGVGNDYGYTF
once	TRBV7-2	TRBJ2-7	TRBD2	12	TGTGCCAGCAGGACTAGCGGTTACGAGCAGTACTTC	CASRTSGYEQYF
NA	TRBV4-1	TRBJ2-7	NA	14	TGCGCCAGCAGCCCCCCGTCGATCGGCTACGAGCAGTACTTC	CASSPPSIGYEQYF
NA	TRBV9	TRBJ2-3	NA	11	TGTGCCAGCAGCGACACAGATACGCAGTATTTT	CASSDTDTQYF
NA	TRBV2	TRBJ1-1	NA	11	TGTGCCAGCAGAGACAGATCTGAAGCTTTCTTT	CASRDRSEAFF
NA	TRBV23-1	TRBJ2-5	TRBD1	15	TGCGCCAGCAGTCAAGACAGGGGGACCGAAGAGACCCAGTACTTC	CASSQDRGTEETQYF
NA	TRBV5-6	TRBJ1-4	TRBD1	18	TGTGCCAGCACCTTGATAGGGCAGGGGGCAAGTCCTAATGAAAAACTGTTTTTT	CASTLIGQGASPNEKLFF
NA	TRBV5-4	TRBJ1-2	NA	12	TGTGCCAGCAGCCGGGAGGCAGGGGGCTACACCTTC	CASSREAGGYTF
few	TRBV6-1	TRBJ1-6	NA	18	TGTGCCAGCAGTGAAACCCGATTCGGTAGCTCCTATAATTCACCCCTCCACTTT	CASSETRFGSSYNSPLHF
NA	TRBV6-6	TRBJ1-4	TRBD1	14	TGTGCCAGCAGGGGAACAGGGGGAGGAGAAAAACTGTTTTTT	CASRGTGGGEKLFF
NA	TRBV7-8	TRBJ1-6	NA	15	TGTGCCAGCAGCGCAAGGGGAAGCTATAATTCACCCCTCCACTTT	CASSARGSYNSPLHF
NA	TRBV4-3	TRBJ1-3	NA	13	TGCGCCAGCAGCGAGGACCGACTCGACACCATATATTTT	CASSEDRLDTIYF
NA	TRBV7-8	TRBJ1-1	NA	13	TGTGCCAGCAGCTCTGACATGAGGACTGAAGCTTTCTTT	CASSSDMRTEAFF
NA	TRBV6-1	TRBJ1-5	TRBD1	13	TGTGCCAGCACACGACAGGGAGGCCAGCCCCAGCATTTT	CASTRQGGQPQHF
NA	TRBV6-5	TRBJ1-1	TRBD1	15	TGTGCCAGCAGAACCAATACAGGGGGCGTGACTGAAGCTTTCTTT	CASRTNTGGVTEAFF
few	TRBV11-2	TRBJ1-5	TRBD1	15	TGTGCCAGCAGCTTCACAGGGGATTTGGATCAGCCCCAGCATTTT	CASSFTGDLDQPQHF
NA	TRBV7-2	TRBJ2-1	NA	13	TGTGCCAGCAGCTTAGTGGGGGGCAGTGAGCAGTTCTTC	CASSLVGGSEQFF
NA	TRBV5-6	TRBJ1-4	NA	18	TGTGCCAGCACCCCGACTAAGTACCGCCTCGGTCATAATGAAAAACTGTTTTTT	CASTPTKYRLGHNEKLFF
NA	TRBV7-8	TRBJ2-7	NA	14	TGTGCCAGCAGCTGGAGTGGGTCTTCCTACGAGCAGTACTTC	CASSWSGSSYEQYF